The 22 T cell receptor beta chains given below trace back to one sample, sequenced in a study of blood T cell repertoires in COVID-19. TCRdb's copy holds only in-frame clones and misses some; the assay was immunoSEQ multiplex PCR. This table has 200,000 to 300,000 clones, just over 85% appearing once. The sample was peripheral blood. These receptors were obtained from a man older than 75 with acute or convalescent COVID-19.

This chain uses TRBV29-1 with TRBJ2-7; D possibly corresponds to TRBD2 (5 bases). The CDR3 runs 13 residues. V lost 0 bases to trimming and J lost 7 bases, with 13 bases between them. Germline loops: CDR1 SQVTM, CDR2 ANQGSEA. CDR3 DNA sequence: TGCAGCGTTGAAGATCGAGGGTTAAGGGAGCAGTACTTC. It specifies CSVEDRGLREQYF.

The rearrangement uses TRBV9 and TRBJ2-1; D remains ambiguous. CDR1 and CDR2 from the germline V gene are SGDLS and YYNGEE. The CDR3 covers 11 residues. V was clipped by 0 bases and J by 8 bases, with 3 bases between them. DNA for the CDR3: TGTGCCAGCAGCGTAGCCGATGAGCAGTTCTTC. Protein sequence: CASSVADEQFF.

The V call is TRBV5-4, the J call TRBJ1-4, with D hard to call. Germline values: CDR1 SGHNT, CDR2 YYREEE (reference sequence). The ends were cut back, 1 base at V and 5 bases at J, with 9 bases in the middle. The CDR3 spans 14 residues. In DNA, the CDR3 is TGTGCCAGCAGCTTGAGAGGAAGAAATGAAAAACTGTTTTTT. Its protein is CASSLRGRNEKLFF.

The V call is TRBV5-4, the J call TRBJ1-1, with TRBD1 matching over 8 bases. The CDR3 sequence is 16 residues long. In germline, CDR1 is SGHNT, CDR2 YYREEE (reference sequence). The J segment lost 1 base and the V segment lost 0 bases, leaving 5 bases of the junction unmatched. As DNA, the CDR3 is TGTGCCAGCAGCTTGGAGACAGGGGCTAAGAACACTGAAGCTTTCTTT. Translating it yields CASSLETGAKNTEAFF.

The J gene is TRBJ2-7, the V gene TRBV7-2, with TRBD1 identical over 9 bases. Per germline, CDR1 SGHTA and CDR2 FQGNSA. CDR3 size: 16 residues. The V and J ends lost 5 bases and 2 bases, in that order; junction bases with no gene match: 10. CDR3 sequence: CASSPSSGTGTYEQYF. CDR3 sequence (DNA): TGTGCCAGCAGCCCCTCCTCCGGGACAGGGACCTACGAGCAGTACTTC. The complete variable domain, with remaining parts taken from reference TRBV7-2 and TRBJ2-7, reads GAGVSQSPSNKVTEKGKDVELRCDPISGHTALYWYRQSLGQGLEFLIYFQGNSAPDKSGLPSDRFSAERTGGSVSTLTIQRTQQEDSAVYLCASSPSSGTGTYEQYFGPGTRLTVT.

The CDR3 sequence is CASSSTGATGNTIYF. CDR3 sequence (DNA): TGCGCCAGCAGCTCTACAGGGGCAACTGGAAACACCATATATTTT. This chain uses TRBV5-1 with TRBJ1-3; TRBD1 aligns across 7 bases. This CDR3 region has 15 residues. Losses at the gene ends were 3 bases for V and 2 bases for J; bases not matched to a gene: 5. Germline loops: CDR1 SGHRS, CDR2 YFSETQ.

The V gene is TRBV6-5, the J gene TRBJ1-1; 12 bases align to TRBD1. V lost 4 bases and J lost 10; bases outside the gene matches: 7. The germline CDR1 and CDR2 sequences are MNHEY and SVGAGI. The CDR3 is 14 amino acids. In nucleotides, the CDR3 is TGTGCCAGCAGTTTGGGGACAGGGGGCTTCTTAGCTTTCTTT. Its protein is CASSLGTGGFLAFF.

This chain links TRBV5-6 with TRBJ2-1; D might be TRBD1 (6 bases). Germline assignment: CDR1 SGHDT and CDR2 YYEEEE. V lost 4 bases and J lost 2, with 16 bases in between. The CDR3 length is 16 residues. DNA of the CDR3: TGTGCCAGCAGCCACTCGACAGGTCCGGCCTACAATGAGCAGTTCTTC. It yields the protein CASSHSTGPAYNEQFF.

This chain joins TRBV29-1 and TRBJ2-7; 8 bases are a match to TRBD1. The CDR3 runs to 11 residues. The V gene's germline CDR1 is SQVTM and CDR2 ANQGSEA. The V gene end was trimmed by 7 bases and the J gene end by 5 bases; junction bases not matched to a gene: 4. CDR3 in DNA: TGCAGCGCTCGGACAGGGAACGAGCAGTACTTC. Translation gives CSARTGNEQYF.

The chain joins TRBV6-2 or TRBV6-3 to TRBJ1-1; the match to TRBD1 covers 7 bases. Unmatched junction bases numbered 11, after V lost 3 bases and J lost 1 base. This CDR3 contains 17 residues. The germline gives CDR1 MNHEY, CDR2 SVGEGT. CDR3 in DNA: TGTGCCAGCAGTTATCCCCGCCAGACAGGGACGAACACTGAAGCTTTCTTT. Its protein product is CASSYPRQTGTNTEAFF.

This clone is a singleton in its sample. The rearrangement uses TRBV7-2 and TRBJ2-7, with D perhaps matching TRBD2 (5 bases). CDR3 length equals 19 residues. Trimming took off 2 bases at V and 2 bases at J, with 25 bases between the two ends. Germline-derived CDR1 and CDR2 are SGHTA and FQGNSA. CDR3 nucleotide sequence: TGTGCCAGCAGCTTAAAAACTTCGCCAAATGAGAGGGTAACCTACGAGCAGTACTTC. This translates into CASSLKTSPNERVTYEQYF.

A single count supports this clone. This chain joins TRBV7-9 and TRBJ1-1, with 7 positions matching TRBD1. Germline-derived CDR1 and CDR2 are SEHNR and FQNEAQ (reference sequence). Germline trimming cut 7 bases from V and 2 bases from J; bases unmatched to any gene: 13. The CDR3 is 16 amino acids. The CDR3 region is CASNRRWGDSNTEAFF. As DNA, the CDR3 is TGTGCCAGCAACCGAAGGTGGGGGGACAGCAACACTGAAGCTTTCTTT.

This clone occurred once. The V gene is TRBV29-1, the J gene TRBJ1-1; the D gene is possibly TRBD1 (6 bases). This CDR3 has 12 residues. Trimming stripped 6 bases from V and 5 bases from J, with 13 bases between. Germline CDR1 SQVTM, CDR2 ANQGSEA. The CDR3 loop is CSVRTEGTEAFF. The CDR3 nucleotides are TGCAGCGTCCGGACAGAGGGAACTGAAGCTTTCTTT.

The chain employs TRBV7-2 and TRBJ2-1; weak D call: TRBD1 (6 bases). Trimming stripped 5 bases from V and 0 bases from J, with 14 bases between. In germline, CDR1 is SGHTA, CDR2 FQGNSA. The CDR3 is made up of 16 amino acids. The CDR3 DNA reads TGTGCCAGCAGCCCCTGGACAGCTTCCTCCTACAATGAGCAGTTCTTC. Amino acid sequence: CASSPWTASSYNEQFF.

The chain couples TRBV7-9 to TRBJ2-4; TRBD2 matches at 11 bases. The CDR3 is made up of 15 amino acids. V lost 5 bases to trimming and J lost 6 bases; unmatched junction nucleotides: 6. The germline CDR1 and CDR2 sequences are SEHNR and FQNEAQ (reference sequence). This CDR3 reads CASSPRLAGTNIQYF. The CDR3 DNA follows: TGTGCCAGCAGCCCGAGACTAGCGGGAACAAACATTCAGTACTTC.

This chain joins TRBV20-1 and TRBJ2-5, with 9 positions matching TRBD2. The V gene's germline CDR1 is DFQATT and CDR2 SNEGSKA (reference sequence). This CDR3 is built from 14 residues. V shed 3 bases and J 7 bases; nucleotides not matched to a gene: 9. The CDR3 DNA is TGCAGTGCTAGTAGGGCGCGGGGGGGTGTGACCCAGTACTTC. Protein sequence: CSASRARGGVTQYF.

The chain is built from TRBV7-2 and TRBJ1-1, with 9 bases fitting TRBD1. The CDR3 contains 15 residues. The germline V gene encodes CDR1 SGHTA and CDR2 FQGNSA. Trimming removed 0 bases from V and 9 bases from J; junction bases left unmatched: 8. For the CDR3, the DNA is TGTGCCAGCAGCTTAGCCCTAGGGACAGGGACAAAAGCTTTCTTT. This sequence encodes CASSLALGTGTKAFF.

In nucleotides, the CDR3 is TGCGCCAGCACGCAGGGGGGATTGAACACTGAAGCTTTCTTT. This encodes CASTQGGLNTEAFF. The J gene is TRBJ1-1, the V gene TRBV5-1; TRBD1 aligns across 7 bases. The CDR3 has 14 amino acids. The junction had 5 bases not matched to a gene; V was cut back by 6 bases and J by 0 bases. The germline CDR1 and CDR2 sequences are SGHRS and YFSETQ.

The genes are TRBV18 and TRBJ2-5; 9 bases are shared with TRBD1. V dropped 1 base and J dropped 5; count of bases not matched to a gene: 11. This CDR3 spans 17 amino acids. The germline gives CDR1 KGHSH, CDR2 LQKENI. The CDR3 DNA is TGTGCCAGCTCACCACGTCGAGGAGACAGGGGGAATGAGACCCAGTACTTC. This translates into CASSPRRGDRGNETQYF. The full variable domain, with the rest looked up from reference TRBV18 and TRBJ2-5, is NAGVMQNPRHLVRRRGQEARLRCSPMKGHSHVYWYRQLPEEGLKFMVYLQKENIIDESGMPKERFSAEFPKEGPSILRIQQVVRGDSAAYFCASSPRRGDRGNETQYFGPGTRLLVL.

This clone has only one observation. CDR3 DNA sequence: TGTGCCAGCAGCCAAAAAACAATACGCCGGGACAGAGTACCTTCAACTAATGAAAAACTGTTTTTT. Its translation: CASSQKTIRRDRVPSTNEKLFF. The chain couples TRBV3-1 (or the pseudogene TRBV3-2) to TRBJ1-4; 7 positions match TRBD1. The CDR3 is 22 amino acids. The germline CDR1 and CDR2 sequences are LGHDT and YNNKEL (reference sequence). Trimming cost V 2 bases and J 0 bases; bases outside gene matches: 21.

This chain uses TRBV27 with TRBJ1-1; the match to TRBD1 covers 9 bases. This CDR3 contains 14 residues. In germline, CDR1 is MNHEY, CDR2 SMNVEV (reference sequence). J was trimmed by 3 bases and V by 5 bases; bases with no gene match: 4. CDR3 in DNA: TGTGCCAGCAGTCGAGACAGGGGGGACACTGAAGCTTTCTTT. Translating gives CASSRDRGDTEAFF.

The rearrangement uses TRBV7-2 and TRBJ1-1; the D gene is possibly TRBD1 (5 bases). This CDR3 has 14 residues. Germline CDR1 reads SGHTA; CDR2 reads FQGNSA. The V and J ends lost 1 base and 5 bases respectively, with 11 bases between them. CDR3 amino acids: CASSLGQIGTEAFF. The CDR3, as DNA: TGTGCCAGCAGCTTAGGACAGATTGGGACTGAAGCTTTCTTT.